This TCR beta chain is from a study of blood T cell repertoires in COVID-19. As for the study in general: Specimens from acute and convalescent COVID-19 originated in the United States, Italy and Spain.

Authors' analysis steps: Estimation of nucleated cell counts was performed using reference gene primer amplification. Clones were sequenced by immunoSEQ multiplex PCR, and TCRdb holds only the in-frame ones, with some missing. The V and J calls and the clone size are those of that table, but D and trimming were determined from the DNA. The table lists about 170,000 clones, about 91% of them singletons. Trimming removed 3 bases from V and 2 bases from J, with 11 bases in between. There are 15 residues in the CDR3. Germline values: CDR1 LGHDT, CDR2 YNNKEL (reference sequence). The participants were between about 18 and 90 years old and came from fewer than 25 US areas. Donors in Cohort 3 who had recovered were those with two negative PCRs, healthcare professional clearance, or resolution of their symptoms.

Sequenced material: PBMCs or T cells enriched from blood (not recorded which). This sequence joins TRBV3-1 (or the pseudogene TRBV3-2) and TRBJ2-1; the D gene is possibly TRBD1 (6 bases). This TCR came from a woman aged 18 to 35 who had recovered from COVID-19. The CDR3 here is CASSQTGAAYNEQFF. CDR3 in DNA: TGTGCCAGCAGCCAGACAGGTGCCGCCTACAATGAGCAGTTCTTC.